The 5 T cell receptor beta chains given below trace back to one sample, sequenced in a study of regulatory dendritic cells for organ transplantation. The protocol was immunoSEQ multiplex PCR, while the TCRdb copy is restricted to in-frame clones and leaves out a portion. The data contain under 45,000 clones, approximately 88% of them singletons. Sequencing input: naive CD4+ T cells from blood. Subset of the sample: CD45RA+ naive T cells. These receptors were taken from a human donor in good health.

The chain recombines TRBV19 with TRBJ1-3; 10 bases align to TRBD1. The CDR3 is 14 amino acids. Germline loops: CDR1 LNHDA, CDR2 SQIVND (reference sequence). V lost 6 bases and J lost 2; bases outside the gene matches: 1. The CDR3 DNA follows: TGTGCCAGTAGAGACAGGGGGCCTGGAAACACCATATATTTT. Translating it yields CASRDRGPGNTIYF.

The genes are TRBV7-2 and TRBJ1-5; 7 bases are shared with TRBD1. CDR1 and CDR2 (germline): SGHTA, FQGNSA. The CDR3 covers 15 residues. With 4 bases clipped from V and 3 bases from J, the junction kept 6 bases outside the gene matches. CDR3 DNA sequence: TGTGCCAGCAGCTCGGGACAGATTCCCAATCAGCCCCAGCATTTT. Amino acid sequence: CASSSGQIPNQPQHF.

This chain links TRBV9 with TRBJ2-3, with D maybe TRBD1 (5 bases). V was clipped by 4 bases and J by 6 bases, with 18 bases between them. Germline V CDR1 and CDR2: SGDLS, YYNGEE. This CDR3 has 15 amino acids. The CDR3 sequence is CASSLHYTGSDTQYF. CDR3 in DNA: TGTGCCAGCAGCCTGCATTACACAGGCTCCGATACGCAGTATTTT.

The genes are TRBV4-1 and TRBJ2-5; 11 bases agree with TRBD2. Trimming at V came to 5 bases and at J to 1 base, leaving 15 bases not matched to a gene. CDR3 length: 19 amino acids. Germline-derived CDR1 and CDR2 are MGHRA and YSYEKL. The CDR3 loop reads CASSARLAGKLNSQETQYF. CDR3 nucleotide sequence: TGCGCCAGCAGCGCGCGACTAGCGGGAAAATTAAATAGCCAAGAGACCCAGTACTTC.

This chain connects TRBV10-3 to TRBJ1-5; D ambiguous. The CDR3 has 13 amino acids. In germline, CDR1 is ENHRY, CDR2 SYGVKD. V shed 4 bases and J shed 5 bases, with 9 bases lying between them. The CDR3 reads CAISGGGDQPQHF. CDR3 coding DNA: TGTGCCATCAGTGGGGGAGGTGATCAGCCCCAGCATTTT.